The 29 T cell receptor beta chains listed next were all sequenced from one sample in a study of tumor-infiltrating lymphocytes in primary liver carcinoma. Synthesis of TCR beta cDNA was carried out from 500 ng total RNA with a constant-region primer. Three rounds of nested multiplex PCR with slightly modified ARM-PCR produced TCR beta libraries. TRBV1-TRBV30 forward primers and a C-beta reverse primer were used in the first two PCR rounds, which each ran for around 11 cycles. TCRdb called the multiplex PCR reads again in MiXCR, with one record for every CDR3 protein. Of hundreds of thousands of distinct CDR3 sequences in the sample, 45% to 70% were seen once. Extraction also yielded germline DNA, while blood RNA was obtained from unsorted whole blood. Sequencing was performed on peripheral blood. The receptors derive from a woman aged 30 to 39 with primary liver carcinoma and hepatitis B virus infection.

This clonotype was observed many times. The chain is built from TRBV5-1 and TRBJ2-3; no clear D. V was pared by 4 bases and J by 2 bases, with 2 bases between. The CDR3 totals 11 residues. Germline V lookup: CDR1 SGHRS, CDR2 YFSETQ. In DNA form, the CDR3 reads TGCGCCAGCAGCGACACAGATACGCAGTATTTT. Protein product: CASSDTDTQYF.

CDR3 sequence reads: CATSRGHYTDTQYF. Here the CDR3 DNA reads TGTGCCACCAGCCGGGGACATTACACAGATACGCAGTATTTT. The rearrangement joins TRBV24-1 to TRBJ2-3, with D tentatively TRBD1 (6 bases). Germline V CDR1 and CDR2: KGHDR, SFDVKD. V dropped 7 bases and J dropped 2 bases, with 12 bases sitting between them. The CDR3 totals 14 residues.

This chain joins TRBV5-4 and TRBJ2-3; 9 bases agree with TRBD1. The CDR3 has 13 residues. CDR1 is SGHNT and CDR2 is YYREEE in the germline V gene (reference sequence). V shed 3 bases and J 8 bases; nucleotides not matched to a gene: 4. CDR3 sequence: CASSSGQGSTQYF. CDR3 coding DNA: TGTGCCAGCAGCTCGGGACAGGGTAGTACGCAGTATTTT.

This clonotype was recorded once. The rearrangement joins TRBV12-3 or TRBV12-4 to TRBJ2-1; 15 positions agree with TRBD2. The junction had 7 bases not matched to a gene; V was cut back by 6 bases and J by 10 bases. This CDR3 comprises 15 residues. The CDR3: CASRGTSGRFLEQFF. The DNA of the CDR3 is TGTGCCAGCAGGGGGACTAGCGGGAGGTTCCTCGAGCAGTTCTTC.

This clonotype came up a few times. V usage is TRBV29-1 and J usage is TRBJ1-1; tentative D call: TRBD1 (5 bases). The CDR3 is 11 amino acids. Germline V gene lookup returns CDR1 SQVTM and CDR2 ANQGSEA. Trimming stripped 6 bases from V and 5 bases from J, with 10 bases between. CDR3 sequence (DNA): TGCAGCGTGAGGGGAGGGACTGAAGCTTTCTTT. This translates into CSVRGGTEAFF.

Turning to this clonotype: One junction end disagrees with the germline gene, perhaps due to a read error. This chain links TRBV6-2 or TRBV6-3 with TRBJ2-7, with D unclear. The CDR3 is made up of 13 amino acids. The germline CDR1 and CDR2 sequences are MNHEY and SVGEGT. The CDR3: CASREQSSYEQCF. The CDR3 nucleotides read TGTGCCAGCAGAGAACAGAGCTCCTACGAGCAGTGCTTC.

For this clonotype: A much more abundant neighbour one base away suggests this may be a read error. The V and J genes are TRBV2 and TRBJ2-1, with D tentatively TRBD2 (5 bases). CDR1 SNHLY and CDR2 FYNNEI come from the germline V gene. The CDR3 loop spans 14 amino acids. V lost 3 bases to trimming and J lost 8 bases, with 14 bases between them. CDR3 protein: CASSESTRSDEQFF. The CDR3 bases are TGTGCCAGCAGTGAGTCTACTAGAAGTGATGAGCAGTTCTTC.

This clonotype appeared a few times. A much larger clonotype is one base distant, so this may be a read error. The chain couples TRBV29-1 to TRBJ2-2; 8 nucleotides align to TRBD2. The CDR3 is 13 amino acids. In germline, CDR1 is SQVTM, CDR2 ANQGSEA. V gave up 5 bases and J gave up 4 bases; unmatched junction bases: 3. The chain's CDR3 is CSVREGSTGELFF. CDR3 in DNA: TGCAGCGTTCGGGAGGGTAGCACCGGGGAGCTGTTTTTT.

This clonotype was recorded at least ten times. The chain couples TRBV11-3 to TRBJ2-1; TRBD2 agrees at 11 bases. The CDR3 is 16 amino acids. Trimming took 2 bases from V and 3 from J; bases not matched to a gene: 3. The germline CDR1 and CDR2 sequences are SGHNT and YENEEA. The CDR3, as DNA: TGTGCCAGCAGCTTATTAGCGGGAGGGCTCTACAATGAGCAGTTCTTC. Its translation is CASSLLAGGLYNEQFF.

The chain combines TRBV28 with TRBJ1-2; a weak D match, TRBD1 (6 bases). CDR1 and CDR2 (germline): MDHEN, SYDVKM. Trimming cost V 3 bases and J 4 bases, with 12 bases left between them. The CDR3 covers 14 residues. This CDR3 is CASSLDLQGYGYTF. In nucleotides, the CDR3 is TGTGCCAGCAGTTTGGATTTACAGGGCTATGGCTACACCTTC.

The chain couples TRBV6-1 to TRBJ1-5; D ambiguous. CDR3 length: 13 residues. Germline loops: CDR1 MNHNS, CDR2 SASEGT. Trimming left V 7 bases short and J 4 bases short, with 11 bases between. CDR3 sequence (DNA): TGTGCCAGCACACTCTCCTGGAATCAGCCCCAGCATTTT. It encodes CASTLSWNQPQHF.

In regard to this clonotype: As the CDR3 is not closed by the conserved phenylalanine or tryptophan, this likely results from a read error. V gene TRBV12-3 or TRBV12-4 combines with J gene TRBJ2-5, with D perhaps matching TRBD2 (6 bases). Trimming cost V 11 bases and J 8 bases, with 21 bases left between them. The CDR3 contains 13 residues. The CDR3 region is CAGGVGPGATQYS. In DNA, the CDR3 is TGTGCCGGAGGGGTGGGGCCGGGCGCAACCCAGTACTCC.

Worth noting for this clonotype: A much larger clone differs by one base, so this may be a read error. The chain has TRBV12-3 or TRBV12-4 and TRBJ1-3, with no clear D. The CDR3 is 14 amino acids. The CDR3 DNA follows: TGTGCCAGCAGTCCGACCAACTCTGGAGACACCATATATTTT. Its translation: CASSPTNSGDTIYF.

As concerns this clonotype: A junction boundary mismatches the germline segment, possibly from a read error. The rearrangement joins TRBV5-8 to TRBJ2-7; the D is unclear. Germline assignment: CDR1 SGHTS and CDR2 YDEGEE. The CDR3 totals 14 residues. CDR3 nucleotides: TGTGTCAGCAGTCGCCACATTCAGGCCTACAAGCAGTACTTC. This encodes CVSSRHIQAYKQYF.

This clonotype was seen at least ten times. J is TRBJ2-1 and V is TRBV4-3; D is unresolved. This CDR3 contains 11 residues. Trimming took off 1 base at V and 9 bases at J, with 4 bases between the two ends. The germline CDR1 and CDR2 sequences are LGHNA and YSLEER. The CDR3 bases are TGCGCCAGCAGCCAAGGGGTTGAGCAGTTCTTC. It encodes CASSQGVEQFF.

Comment on this clonotype: A read error may explain this, as a much larger clone is one base away. The rearrangement links TRBV12-3 or TRBV12-4 to TRBJ1-1; D unclear. The CDR3 has 14 amino acids. The CDR3 sequence: CASSGLGSNTDAFF. The CDR3 DNA sequence: TGTGCCAGCAGTGGCCTTGGCAGCAACACTGATGCTTTCTTT.

The genes are TRBV28 and TRBJ2-7, with a possible D match to TRBD2 (6 bases). Germline V gene lookup returns CDR1 MDHEN and CDR2 SYDVKM. The CDR3 is made up of 14 amino acids. With 6 bases removed from V and 0 bases from J, the gap between germline ends came to 12 bases. CDR3 protein: CASRRDWSSYEQYF. The CDR3 DNA is TGTGCCAGCAGACGGGACTGGAGCTCCTACGAGCAGTACTTC.

Details on this clonotype: A much larger clone is a single base away; this may be a read error. V usage is TRBV4-2 and J usage is TRBJ2-3; D not certain. Germline V gene sequence: CDR1 LGHNA, CDR2 YNFKEQ. CDR3 size: 13 residues. The CDR3 loop is CAGSQDPGDTQYF. The CDR3 DNA sequence: TGTGCCGGCAGCCAAGACCCGGGAGATACGCAGTATTTT.

The V and J genes are TRBV4-2 and TRBJ2-3; 11 nucleotides match TRBD2. CDR1 and CDR2 from the germline V gene are LGHNA and YNFKEQ. This CDR3 is built from 18 residues. Unmatched junction bases numbered 11, after V lost 0 bases and J lost 6 bases. The CDR3, as DNA: TGTGCCAGCAGCCAAGAGGTAGCGGGAGGGCCTAGGACGGATACGCAGTATTTT. Translating gives CASSQEVAGGPRTDTQYF.

About this clonotype itself: A much larger clone differs by one base, so this may be a read error. The rearrangement joins TRBV11-1 to TRBJ2-2, with 7 bases identical to TRBD2. The CDR3 sequence is 14 residues long. The germline CDR1 and CDR2 sequences are SGHAT and FQDESV (reference sequence). Trimming cost V 10 bases and J 5 bases; bases outside gene matches: 10. CDR3 sequence reads: CATATREHTGELFF. DNA for the CDR3: TGTGCCACCGCCACGCGGGAGCATACCGGGGAGCTGTTTTTT.

In this sample, this clonotype turned up once. A much larger clone is a single base away; this may be a read error. The V call is TRBV6-2 or TRBV6-3, the J call TRBJ2-2; TRBD1 aligns across 8 bases. CDR1 and CDR2 from the germline V gene are MNHEY and SVGEGT. Trimming removed 6 bases from V and 5 bases from J; junction bases left unmatched: 8. This CDR3 comprises 15 residues. The CDR3 protein is CASSLTQGDTGELFF. The CDR3 coding sequence is TGTGCCAGCAGCCTCACACAGGGGGATACCGGGGAGCTGTTTTTT.

This clonotype was recorded a few times. The genes are TRBV30 and TRBJ2-5, with 8 bases fitting TRBD2. The germline gives CDR1 GTSNPN, CDR2 SVGIG (reference sequence). The CDR3 runs to 16 residues. Trimming cost V 0 bases and J 1 base; bases outside gene matches: 7. CDR3 nucleotide sequence: TGTGCCTGGAGTGTACACACCGGGGGGGTCCAAGAGACCCAGTACTTC. It yields the protein CAWSVHTGGVQETQYF.

On this clonotype itself: The germline gene is not matched at one end of the junction; a read error may be the cause. The chain is built from TRBV11-2 and TRBJ2-1, with 9 bases lining up with TRBD2. Germline CDR1 SGHAT, CDR2 FQNNGV. This CDR3 has 15 residues. The CDR3 sequence is CASSPRTSEGHEQFF. In nucleotides, the CDR3 is TGTGCGAGCAGCCCTCGGACTAGCGAGGGGCATGAGCAGTTCTTC.

In regard to this clonotype: This may be a read error, as it is one base from a much larger clone. Here the CDR3 omits its conserved ending phenylalanine or tryptophan, so a read error is the likely source. The V and J genes are TRBV12-3 or TRBV12-4 and TRBJ1-1, with D possibly TRBD1 on 5 matching bases. V was clipped by 7 bases and J by 0 bases, with 12 bases between them. The CDR3 consists of 14 residues. DNA for the CDR3: TGTGCCAGCACCCCCGGGACGGTGAACACTGAAGCTTTCTCT. Amino acids: CASTPGTVNTEAFS.

CDR3 nucleotides: TGCGCCAGCAGCTTGGAACAGGGAGTCACCGGGGAGCTGTTTTTT. Encoded protein: CASSLEQGVTGELFF. The chain joins TRBV5-1 to TRBJ2-2; D might be TRBD1 (6 bases). Looked up from germline, CDR1 is SGHRS and CDR2 is YFSETQ. This CDR3 has 15 residues. Between the trimmed V and J ends, which lost 0 bases and 4 bases, there was a span of 10 bases.

To note about this clonotype: A read error may explain this, as a much larger clone is one base away. This chain connects TRBV29-1 to TRBJ1-2; D perhaps matches TRBD1 (6 bases). The V end lost 6 bases, the J end lost 2 bases, and 10 bases lay between the germline ends. Per the germline V gene, CDR1 is SQVTM and CDR2 is ANQGSEA. The CDR3 loop spans 12 amino acids. DNA of the CDR3: TGCAGCGTCGACAGGCCGAACTATGGCTACACCTTC. The encoded protein is CSVDRPNYGYTF.

Comments on this clonotype: A much larger clone sits a single nucleotide away, making a read error possible. This sequence joins TRBV4-1 and TRBJ2-3; D not certain. The CDR3 has 15 residues. The germline V gene has CDR1 MGHRA and CDR2 YSYEKL. The CDR3 nucleotides are TGCGCCATCAGCCAAGATGTGGTCCGTGGGGATACGCAGTATTTT. It codes for CAISQDVVRGDTQYF.

CDR3 in amino acids: CAIRSTENTEAFF. The CDR3 nucleotides read TGTGCCATCAGGTCCACCGAGAACACTGAAGCTTTCTTT. The chain employs TRBV10-3 and TRBJ1-1; D not certain. CDR1 is ENHRY and CDR2 is SYGVKD in the germline V gene. CDR3 length: 13 amino acids. V was clipped by 6 bases and J by 1 base, with 9 bases between them.

This clonotype occurred a few times. It may be a read error: a sequence one base away is much more abundant. The rearrangement joins TRBV4-3 to TRBJ2-7; the D gene could be TRBD1 or TRBD2 (5 bases each). Germline V CDR1 and CDR2: LGHNA, YSLEER. The CDR3 runs to 14 residues. The CDR3 DNA reads as TGCGCCAGCAACCAAGATACCGGGACCCCCGAGCAGTACTTC. It translates to CASNQDTGTPEQYF.